This T cell receptor (beta chain) was retrieved from a study of T cell repertoires in cytomegalovirus infection. Whole-study context: Use of recently identified HLA-C-restricted and well-studied HLA-B-restricted CMV epitopes was part of the study. Matching HLA type and CMV infection were both indicated by public TCR beta signatures.

Findings and caveats of the study: CMV-specific TCR beta clonotypes restricted by HLA-C dominated the ex vivo response.

This CDR3 spans 17 amino acids. V shed 4 bases and J shed 3 bases, with 21 bases lying between them. Germline assignment: CDR1 SGHTA and CDR2 FQGNSA. Concerning this clonotype: Its specificity is not known.

TCRdb re-called the reads through MiXCR, storing one row per CDR3 protein. The sample holds 400,000 to 600,000 distinct CDR3 sequences, approximately 46% seen once. Here the sequenced sample was cultured PBMCs, taken from culture after CMV antigen stimulation. This clonotype was obtained from a human donor in good health (CMV status not recorded). Some clones in this sample may be carry-over from other donors' samples. J is TRBJ1-2 and V is TRBV7-2; perhaps TRBD1 as D (5 bases). CDR3 in DNA: TGTGCCAGCAGCTCGCTTACAGGCGGGGGAGGTGACTATGGCTACACCTTC. Protein sequence: CASSSLTGGGGDYGYTF.